Below are 10 T cell receptor beta chains sequenced from a single sample in a study of T cell changes during pregnancy in multiple sclerosis. Some clones are missing from TCRdb's copy, which holds only in-frame ones; the method was immunoSEQ multiplex PCR. The sample lists tens of thousands of clones, around 90% occurring once. The sample in question was peripheral blood, obtained in the first trimester of pregnancy. The source is a female donor in good health, enrolled as a control in a pregnancy study.

The chain joins TRBV6-5 to TRBJ2-1, with 9 bases aligning to TRBD2. This CDR3 spans 14 amino acids. After removal of 5 bases from V and 9 bases from J, the junction contained 8 bases not matched to a gene. Germline V gives CDR1 MNHEY, CDR2 SVGAGI. The CDR3 spells CASSAPGREGEQFF. CDR3 DNA: TGTGCCAGCAGTGCACCTGGGCGGGAGGGTGAGCAGTTCTTC.

A few counts support this clone. The chain has TRBV7-9 and TRBJ1-1; 7 nucleotides agree with TRBD1. With V trimmed by 6 bases and J by 6 bases, 13 bases remained unmatched. Looked up from germline, CDR1 is SEHNR and CDR2 is FQNEAQ (reference sequence). This CDR3 region has 15 residues. In DNA form, the CDR3 reads TGTGCCAGCAGATTCTTGGAACAGGGGAAGGCTGAAGCTTTCTTT. Protein: CASRFLEQGKAEAFF. Complete variable domain (other parts from reference TRBV7-9 and TRBJ1-1): DTGVSQNPRHKITKRGQNVTFRCDPISEHNRLYWYRQTLGQGPEFLTYFQNEAQLEKSRLLSDRFSAERPKGSFSTLEIQRTEQGDSAMYLCASRFLEQGKAEAFFGQGTRLTVV.

J is TRBJ2-3 and V is TRBV29-1; TRBD2 is a possible D gene (6 bases). V lost 3 bases, J lost 6 bases, and 16 bases lay in between. Germline V lookup: CDR1 SQVTM, CDR2 ANQGSEA. The CDR3 sequence is 14 residues long. The CDR3 DNA sequence: TGCAGCGTTGACCCTTGGGCGGGGAGGGATACGCAGTATTTT. Its protein product is CSVDPWAGRDTQYF.

This chain joins TRBV30 and TRBJ1-4; 7 positions match TRBD1. V dropped 3 bases and J dropped 4; count of bases not matched to a gene: 8. The CDR3 loop spans 15 amino acids. CDR1 and CDR2 from the germline V gene are GTSNPN and SVGIG (reference sequence). The DNA of the CDR3 is TGTGCCTGGAGAAACACAGGGGATCGTAATGAAAAACTGTTTTTT. It codes for CAWRNTGDRNEKLFF.

The genes are TRBV4-2 and TRBJ1-1; TRBD1 agrees at 7 bases. The CDR3 sequence is 15 residues long. Germline CDR1 is LGHNA and CDR2 is YNFKEQ. Trimming at V came to 3 bases and at J to 4 bases, leaving 8 bases not matched to a gene. The DNA for the CDR3 is TGTGCCAGCAGCCACTATCAGGGGGACAGCACTGAAGCTTTCTTT. Translating gives CASSHYQGDSTEAFF.

V gene TRBV6-6 combines with J gene TRBJ1-1; the match to TRBD1 covers 8 bases. V shed 6 bases, J shed 3 bases, and the junction held 0 bases outside the gene matches. The CDR3 has 12 amino acids. Germline CDR1 reads MNHNY; CDR2 reads SVGAGI (reference sequence). The CDR3, as DNA: TGTGCCAGCAGCAGGGGGCACACTGAAGCTTTCTTT. Encoded protein: CASSRGHTEAFF.

This chain uses TRBV5-1 with TRBJ1-1; D ambiguous. The germline V and J ends were trimmed by 0 bases and 2 bases, with 8 bases remaining between them. This CDR3 is built from 14 residues. CDR1 is SGHRS and CDR2 is YFSETQ in the germline V gene. CDR3 sequence: CASSLGEPNTEAFF. CDR3 coding DNA: TGCGCCAGCAGCTTGGGAGAACCCAACACTGAAGCTTTCTTT.

The chain links TRBV6-1 to TRBJ1-3; D remains unclear. Trimming pared 4 bases from V and 1 base from J, leaving 2 bases between. Germline V lookup: CDR1 MNHNS, CDR2 SASEGT. The CDR3 runs to 12 residues. This CDR3 is CASSVSGNTIYF. CDR3 bases: TGTGCCAGCAGTGTATCTGGAAACACCATATATTTT.

The J gene is TRBJ1-5, the V gene TRBV6-6; D may be TRBD1 (5 bases). Trimming removed 7 bases from V and 4 bases from J, with 20 bases in between. This CDR3 spans 16 amino acids. Germline values: CDR1 MNHNY, CDR2 SVGAGI (reference sequence). CDR3: CASTAFSGGGNQPQHF. Here the CDR3 DNA reads TGTGCCAGCACCGCCTTTTCCGGGGGGGGAAATCAGCCCCAGCATTTT.

V is TRBV7-9 and J is TRBJ2-5, with 7 bases lining up with TRBD2. Per the germline V gene, CDR1 is SEHNR and CDR2 is FQNEAQ (reference sequence). The CDR3 contains 15 residues. The V gene end was trimmed by 4 bases and the J gene end by 2 bases; junction bases not matched to a gene: 7. Written as DNA, the CDR3 is TGTGCCAGCAGCTCGGGCGGGGGTCGACAAGAGACCCAGTACTTC. Amino acids: CASSSGGGRQETQYF.